This T cell receptor beta chain was sequenced in a study of T cell repertoires in cytomegalovirus infection. For the study at large: Indications of both CMV infection and matching HLA type were provided by public TCR beta signatures.

TCRdb passed the reads through MiXCR, listing each CDR3 protein once. Among 300,000 to 400,000 distinct CDR3 sequences listed, more than 8% were seen once. This clonotype was detected a few times. V was trimmed by 2 bases and J by 5 bases, leaving 10 bases between them. Germline V gives CDR1 KGHSH, CDR2 LQKENI. The CDR3 covers 14 residues. The origin of this receptor is a human donor in good health (CMV status not recorded). Some clones in this sample may be carry-over from other donors' samples. Sequences were obtained from PBMCs. This sequence joins TRBV18 and TRBJ2-1; D gene uncertain. The CDR3 here is CASSPAGAHNEQFF. The CDR3 coding sequence is TGTGCCAGCTCACCAGCAGGTGCTCACAATGAGCAGTTCTTC.